The 3 T cell receptor beta chains below come from one sample, sequenced in a study of cytotoxic CD8 clonotypes in ibrutinib-treated CLL. Clones were read by immunoSEQ multiplex PCR, and TCRdb kept only the in-frame ones, dropping some. The table shows around 200,000 clones, with nearly 80% occurring only once. Sequencing was performed on PBMCs, taken after 12 months of ibrutinib treatment. The receptors derive from a human donor with chronic lymphocytic leukemia.

The V gene is TRBV11-2, the J gene TRBJ2-3; D is uncertain. The V gene's germline CDR1 is SGHAT and CDR2 FQNNGV. Trimming cost V 3 bases and J 4 bases, with 17 bases left between them. The CDR3 totals 16 residues. The CDR3 loop is CASSFETSTFPDTQYF. The CDR3 bases are TGTGCCAGCAGCTTCGAGACTTCTACTTTTCCAGATACGCAGTATTTT. The full variable domain, its missing parts supplied by reference TRBV11-2 and TRBJ2-3, is EAGVAQSPRYKIIEKRQSVAFWCNPISGHATLYWYQQILGQGPKLLIQFQNNGVVDDSQLPKDRFSAERLKGVDSTLKIQPAKLEDSAVYLCASSFETSTFPDTQYFGPGTRLTVL.

This clone has just a few counts. J is TRBJ1-1 and V is TRBV6-1; 8 bases fit TRBD1. The CDR3 has 14 residues. Germline CDR1 and CDR2: MNHNS and SASEGT. Germline trimming cut 6 bases from V and 4 bases from J; bases unmatched to any gene: 7. The CDR3 protein is CASSLTGVRTEAFF. The DNA of the CDR3 is TGTGCCAGCAGCCTGACAGGGGTACGCACTGAAGCTTTCTTT.

The V call is TRBV19, the J call TRBJ1-5; 7 positions agree with TRBD1. Germline trimming cut 6 bases from V and 1 base from J; bases unmatched to any gene: 9. Germline V lookup: CDR1 LNHDA, CDR2 SQIVND (reference sequence). CDR3 size: 16 residues. The CDR3 nucleotides are TGTGCCAGTAGCCAGTGGCGACAGGGAAGCAATCAGCCCCAGCATTTT. It is translated as CASSQWRQGSNQPQHF.